Sequencing of this T cell receptor beta chain was carried out in a study of EBV T-cell therapy then PD-1 blockade in nasopharyngeal carcinoma. Sequencing was performed with immunoSEQ multiplex PCR; in TCRdb, only in-frame clones are kept and a portion is missing. The data hold about 20,000 clones, with around 84% observed a single time. Trimming took off 5 bases at V and 0 bases at J, with 5 bases between the two ends. This CDR3 is 14 amino acids long. In germline, CDR1 is MNHEY, CDR2 SVGEGT. As to this clone: Its antigen is not identified.

Time point here: 266 days after commencement of treatment, after nivolumab therapy. Indicated treatment: AdE1-LMPpoly-expanded autologous EBV-specific T-cell therapy followed by anti-PD-1 nivolumab. The TCR comes from a man between 35 and 55 years old with nasopharyngeal carcinoma. V usage is TRBV6-2 or TRBV6-3 and J usage is TRBJ2-6; D call uncertain. The input for sequencing was CD8+ T cells from blood, taken at approximately day 260 from a patient whose treatment included autologous EBV-specific T cells and nivolumab. CDR3 region: CASSPPSGANVLTF. The CDR3 nucleotides are TGTGCCAGCAGTCCCCCCTCTGGGGCCAACGTCCTGACTTTC.